This T cell receptor beta chain was captured by sequencing in a study of T cells in Graves' hyperthyroidism and ophthalmopathy. Across the whole study: Staff took peripheral blood when the initial diagnosis was made, before any treatment began.

Study-wide results and caveats: Ophthalmopathy and stable hyperthyroidism were told apart by a 13 V-J model.

Ten or more counts support this clonotype. Its cognate antigen is unknown. The length of the CDR3 is 13 residues. Looked up from germline, CDR1 is SGHTS and CDR2 is YDEGEE. With 3 bases removed from V and 4 bases from J, the gap between germline ends came to 10 bases. Template material for amplifying TCR beta CDR3 regions consisted of RNA transcripts. Initially, a first-round RT-PCR of the TCR CDR3 employed the HTBI primer set. TCRdb re-called the multiplex PCR reads with MiXCR, one entry per CDR3 protein. Seen here are around 700,000 distinct CDR3 sequences, roughly 20% observed once, and the top ten hold roughly 17%. The diagnostic basis comprised clinical symptoms, serum thyroxine and TRAb, thyroid ultrasound and orbital computed tomography. The PBMCs studied were ones that came from roughly 9.4 ml fresh peripheral blood.

This chain joins TRBV5-8 and TRBJ1-1; D gene ambiguous. Sequencing was performed on blood. The source of this sequence is a woman in her forties or fifties with Graves' hyperthyroidism that later progressed to Graves' ophthalmopathy. The CDR3 region has the DNA TGTGCCAGCAGCTCGACCCTGAGCACTGAAGCTTTCTTT. Protein: CASSSTLSTEAFF.